This T cell receptor (beta chain) was sequenced in a study of shared clonotypes between healthy human individuals. CDR3 length equals 16 residues. Trimming took off 2 bases at V and 1 base at J, with 14 bases between the two ends. Germline V lookup: CDR1 MGHRA, CDR2 YSYEKL. Execution of the assay was at deep level. Each subset's genomic DNA was split evenly across several immunoSEQ plates. TCRdb's table, derived via immunoSEQ multiplex PCR, lists solely in-frame clones and lacks some. The profile covers more than 1.2 million clones, with approximately 98.5% appearing a single time and under 0.45% taken by the ten largest. A note on this clone: Its antigen remains unknown.

Whole-study findings and limits: Four donors shared about 4.5% of their naive CD4 clonotypes. In general, naive subsets displayed greater estimated richness than memory subsets did.

This sequence originates from a man aged 25-45 years in good health. The chain uses TRBV4-1 and TRBJ2-5, with D possibly being TRBD1 or TRBD2 (5 bases each). The sequenced sample was naive CD4+ T cells sorted from blood. Indicated subset: CD45RA+ positively selected. CDR3 sequence: CASSQLWGRIQETQYF. The CDR3 region has the DNA TGCGCCAGCAGCCAATTATGGGGACGGATCCAAGAGACCCAGTACTTC.